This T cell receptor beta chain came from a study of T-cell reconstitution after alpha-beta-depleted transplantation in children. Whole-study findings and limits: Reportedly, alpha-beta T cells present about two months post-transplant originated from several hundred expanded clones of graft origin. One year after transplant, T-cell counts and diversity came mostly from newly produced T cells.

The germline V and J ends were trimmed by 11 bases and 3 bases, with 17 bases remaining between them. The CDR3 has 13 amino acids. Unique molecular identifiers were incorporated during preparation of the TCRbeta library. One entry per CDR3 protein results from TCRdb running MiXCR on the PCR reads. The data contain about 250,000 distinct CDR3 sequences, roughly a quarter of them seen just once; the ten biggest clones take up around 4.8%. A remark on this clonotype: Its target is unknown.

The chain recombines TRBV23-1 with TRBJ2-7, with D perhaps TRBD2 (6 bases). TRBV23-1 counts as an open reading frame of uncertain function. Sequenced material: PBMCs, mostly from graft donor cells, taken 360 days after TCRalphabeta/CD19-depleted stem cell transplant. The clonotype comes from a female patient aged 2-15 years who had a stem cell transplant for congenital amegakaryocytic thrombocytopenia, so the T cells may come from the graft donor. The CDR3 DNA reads TGCGCCCCCTCGGGGGACGGTAACTACGAGCAGTACTTC. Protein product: CAPSGDGNYEQYF.